This T cell receptor (beta chain) came from a study of CD8+ T cells in alopecia areata (dated by TCRdb to 2016 to 2018). In terms of the full investigation: Treated patients were enrolled in an open-label pilot trial of oral tofacitinib at 5 to 10 mg twice daily for moderate-to-severe alopecia areata. Patients stayed on tofacitinib for 6 to 18 months and then had 6 months of follow-up off drug so that delayed response and recurrence could be assessed. The study used high-throughput TCRbeta sequencing to examine T cell clonal expansion in alopecia areata, in both the C3H/HeJ mouse model and human patients. On the human side, TCRbeta sequencing was run on scalp tissue and on sorted CD4+ and CD8+ peripheral blood T cells from healthy controls and from alopecia areata patients with either patchy or totalis/universalis disease. Patients on tofacitinib were biopsied at baseline and after 4 and 24 weeks of treatment, and several of the patients also had a later scalp biopsy. Clonality in the scalp was compared among normal scalp (n=4), patchy alopecia areata scalp (n=8), and alopecia totalis/universalis scalp (n=8). RNA came from the PAXgene miRNA kit for fixed scalp, the miRNeasy kit for PBMCs, and the RNeasy kit for mouse skin. immunoSEQ multiplex PCR using 35 Vbeta forward primers and 13 Jbeta reverse primers was used to amplify TCRbeta CDR3 regions. Results the study describes overall, beyond this receptor: Shared TCR sequences between patients were less evident than in mice, which may be partly attributable to HLA diversity in the patient population. Higher clonality and more expanded CD8+ clones were observed in lesional scalp than in normal scalp, particularly in alopecia totalis/universalis, a finding suggestive of antigenic drive. Resident alphabeta T cells in normal human skin are also sequenced, complicating scalp TCR repertoire analysis, unlike mouse skin dominated by gammadelta T cells.

About this clone: Its specific antigen is unknown. No base quality values were provided; no much bigger clone lies one nucleotide off.

Libraries were made using the immunoSEQ multiplex PCR assay. RNA was extracted from all samples and reverse transcribed into cDNA, which served as template for TCR sequencing. SuperScript III was used for first-strand cDNA synthesis, primed with a 2:1 mix of oligo-dT and random hexamers. A synthetic immune receptor repertoire was used to gauge amplification bias, and whatever bias remained was removed computationally. In the authors' own workflow: Raw reads were preprocessed for error removal, and CDR3 was defined according to IMGT conventions as running from the conserved cysteine to phenylalanine. To get clonality, Shannon entropy was normalized by log2 of the number of productive unique TCRs and the result was subtracted from 1. Whether each scalp clone was CD4 or CD8 was inferred by checking scalp TCRbeta sequences against the CD4 and CD8 repertoires from sorted blood. Held by TCRdb, this immuneACCESS table contains in-frame sequences only and omits some clones. Under half of the omission traces to an unresolved V gene where checked; the cause of the rest is unknown. The V and J calls and clone size are taken from that table; D and trimming were inferred from the DNA. Here the sample has some 130,000 clones; approximately 49% occur a single time. Roughly a sixth of the sample lies in the top ten.

Looking up the germline V gene (reference sequence) yields CDR1 SEHNR and CDR2 FQNEAQ. The CDR3 goes from the cysteine to the phenylalanine over 16 residues. Left in the record is the CDR3 DNA by itself, 48 bases read in frame from the first base. V was cut back by 1 base and J by 1 base, leaving a gap of 13 bases between them. Taken with the paper, the label for time point translates to: baseline before oral tofacitinib. Lesional scalp punch biopsies and peripheral blood were obtained from alopecia areata patients. PBMCs were isolated by density centrifugation and stained for CD3, CD4 and CD8, and CD4+ and CD8+ T cells were sorted on a FACSAria.

Sequences were derived from CD8+ T cells sorted from blood, sampled at week 0. The receptor chain draws on TRBV7-9 and TRBJ2-5, and perhaps TRBD1 as D gene, on 5 matching bases. The TCR sequence derives from a human donor with alopecia areata. CDR3 sequence: CASSLEGLGIQETQYF. The nucleotide sequence is TGTGCCAGCAGCTTAGAGGGGTTAGGGATCCAAGAGACCCAGTACTTC.